The 25 T cell receptor beta chains below come from one sample, sequenced in a study of T cell repertoires in cytomegalovirus infection. One entry per CDR3 protein results from TCRdb running MiXCR on the reads. Altogether more than 400,000 distinct CDR3 sequences are present, about 25% being singletons, with the ten largest covering about 13%. The sample comprised PBMCs. The receptor set was obtained from a human donor in good health (CMV status not recorded). Some clones in this sample may be carry-over from other donors' samples.

V is TRBV11-2 and J is TRBJ2-1; TRBD2 matches at 10 bases. V lost 4 bases and J lost 4; bases outside the gene matches: 16. There are 19 residues in the CDR3. CDR1 is SGHAT and CDR2 is FQNNGV in the germline V gene. In nucleotides, the CDR3 is TGTGCCAGCAGCTGGAGGACTAGCGGAAGCTCGGGTTTTTACAATGAGCAGTTCTTC. Protein product: CASSWRTSGSSGFYNEQFF.

This chain joins TRBV18 and TRBJ2-7; 8 positions agree with TRBD2. This CDR3 is built from 15 residues. J gave up 0 bases and V 2 bases, and 3 bases lay outside the gene matches. CDR1 is KGHSH and CDR2 is LQKENI in the germline V gene. In DNA form, the CDR3 reads TGTGCCAGCTCACCAAGCGGGAGTCTCTCCTACGAGCAGTACTTC. It is translated as CASSPSGSLSYEQYF.

In this sample, this clonotype turned up a few times. The V and J genes are TRBV29-1 and TRBJ2-7; D unresolved. CDR1 is SQVTM, CDR2 ANQGSEA, per germline. Trimming left V 5 bases short and J 1 base short, with 15 bases between. The CDR3 loop spans 14 amino acids. CDR3 loop: CSVSHSRGSYEQYF. The DNA for the CDR3 is TGCAGCGTTAGCCATTCCAGAGGTTCCTACGAGCAGTACTTC.

The chain carries TRBV28 and TRBJ1-6; D is perhaps TRBD1 (5 bases). The germline V gene encodes CDR1 MDHEN and CDR2 SYDVKM. V was shortened by 6 bases and J by 4 bases, with 7 bases between the two germline ends. The CDR3 extends over 13 amino acids. The CDR3, as DNA: TGTGCCAGCAGGGGACCTTATAATTCACCCCTCCACTTT. Translation gives CASRGPYNSPLHF.

The sample holds many counts of this clonotype. This CDR3 reads CASSLDGTSYEQYV. The DNA of the CDR3 is TGTGCCAGCAGCTTAGATGGTACCTCCTACGAGCAGTACGTC. The chain recombines TRBV7-2 with TRBJ2-7; D uncertain. CDR1 is SGHTA and CDR2 is FQGNSA in the germline V gene. This CDR3 is 14 amino acids long. Trimming shortened V by 1 base and J by 0 bases, and 7 bases separated the two germline ends.

The rearrangement uses TRBV11-2 and TRBJ2-3, with TRBD2 as a possible D gene (5 bases). The V and J ends lost 2 bases and 0 bases respectively, with 9 bases between them. Looked up from germline, CDR1 is SGHAT and CDR2 is FQNNGV. The CDR3 has 15 amino acids. The CDR3 region is CASSLPRTSTDTQYF. The CDR3 DNA follows: TGTGCCAGCAGCTTACCCCGGACTAGCACAGATACGCAGTATTTT.

The chain links TRBV29-1 to TRBJ2-4; possibly TRBD1 for D (5 bases). CDR1 is SQVTM, CDR2 ANQGSEA, per germline. Deletions cut 6 bases from V and 0 bases from J, with 12 bases between. CDR3 length: 14 residues. The CDR3 loop reads CSVRAKLAKNIQYF. As DNA, the CDR3 is TGCAGCGTCAGGGCCAAACTAGCCAAAAACATTCAGTACTTC.

The chain links TRBV27 to TRBJ2-1, with no clear D. V lost 6 bases and J lost 9, with 3 bases in between. CDR1 is MNHEY and CDR2 is SMNVEV in the germline V gene (reference sequence). This CDR3 spans 9 amino acids. CDR3 coding DNA: TGTGCCAGCAGGTCTGAGCAGTTCTTC. Encoded protein: CASRSEQFF.

V usage is TRBV5-1 and J usage is TRBJ2-1; TRBD2 might be the D (6 bases). V dropped 4 bases and J dropped 14 bases, with 16 bases sitting between them. The germline CDR1 and CDR2 sequences are SGHRS and YFSETQ. This CDR3 contains 12 residues. The CDR3 coding sequence is TGCGCCAGCAGCCCAGAGACTAGTAGTGAGTTCTTC. Translated, it gives CASSPETSSEFF.

This chain links TRBV4-2 with TRBJ2-2, with 12 bases aligning to TRBD2. Germline values: CDR1 LGHNA, CDR2 YNFKEQ. J lost 4 bases, V lost 4 bases, and 7 bases had no gene match. The CDR3 has 17 residues. The CDR3 bases are TGTGCCAGCAGCCTACAGACTAGCGGGAGAGGCACCGGGGAGCTGTTTTTT. Residues: CASSLQTSGRGTGELFF.

This clonotype occurred a few times. The chain couples TRBV7-2 to TRBJ2-3; 12 bases fit TRBD2. Germline loops: CDR1 SGHTA, CDR2 FQGNSA. After removal of 5 bases from V and 4 bases from J, the junction contained 10 bases not matched to a gene. CDR3 size: 17 residues. The CDR3, as DNA: TGTGCCAGCAGCCCTGCCACTAGCGGGAGGTGGGCAGATACGCAGTATTTT. This sequence encodes CASSPATSGRWADTQYF.

This chain joins TRBV5-4 and TRBJ1-2, with no clear D. V was shortened by 5 bases and J by 2 bases, with 13 bases between the two germline ends. CDR3 length: 14 residues. Germline CDR1 is SGHNT and CDR2 is YYREEE (reference sequence). The CDR3 loop reads CASRDANENYGYTF. The CDR3, as DNA: TGTGCCAGCAGAGACGCCAACGAAAACTATGGCTACACCTTC.

This clonotype has more than one count but fewer than ten. The rearrangement links TRBV24-1 to TRBJ2-1, with a weak D call TRBD2 (5 bases). V was cut by 0 bases and J by 8 bases, with 25 bases left in between. This CDR3 spans 19 amino acids. Per the germline V gene, CDR1 is KGHDR and CDR2 is SFDVKD. CDR3 sequence: CATSDLTHPPWTPIHEQFF. The CDR3 DNA follows: TGTGCCACCAGTGATTTGACCCACCCCCCGTGGACTCCCATTCATGAGCAGTTCTTC.

The chain is built from TRBV4-1 and TRBJ2-2; D possibly corresponds to TRBD2 (6 bases). The length of the CDR3 is 16 residues. Germline CDR1 MGHRA, CDR2 YSYEKL. V lost 8 bases, J lost 2 bases, and 18 bases lay in between. The CDR3 here is CASSHGGDSNTGELFF. Written as DNA, the CDR3 is TGCGCCAGCTCACACGGAGGGGACTCTAACACCGGGGAGCTGTTTTTT.

This clonotype was seen a few times. The chain has TRBV4-1 and TRBJ2-5; 7 bases align to TRBD2. V shed 3 bases, J shed 6 bases, and the junction held 10 bases outside the gene matches. There are 15 residues in the CDR3. Per the germline V gene, CDR1 is MGHRA and CDR2 is YSYEKL. The CDR3 sequence: CASSHGGGGGKTQYF. The CDR3 DNA sequence: TGCGCCAGCAGCCATGGGGGGGGAGGAGGAAAGACCCAGTACTTC.

This clonotype was picked up many times. In DNA, the CDR3 is TGTGCCAGCAGTTTTTGGGGGCGAGAGACCCAGTACTTC. This translates into CASSFWGRETQYF. The chain uses TRBV12-3 or TRBV12-4 and TRBJ2-5; possible D gene TRBD1, 6 bases. Trimming took 3 bases from V and 4 from J, leaving 9 bases between them. CDR3 length: 13 amino acids.

This chain connects TRBV4-1 to TRBJ1-1; D is ambiguous. The CDR3 extends over 11 amino acids. V was pared by 1 base and J by 7 bases, with 4 bases between. Germline assignment: CDR1 MGHRA and CDR2 YSYEKL. The CDR3 region is CASSQGREAFF. CDR3 sequence (DNA): TGCGCCAGCAGCCAAGGCCGTGAAGCTTTCTTT.

V and J are TRBV6-5 and TRBJ1-1; D possibly corresponds to TRBD1 (5 bases). CDR1 is MNHEY and CDR2 is SVGAGI in the germline V gene. There are 13 residues in the CDR3. With 6 bases removed from V and 4 bases from J, the gap between germline ends came to 12 bases. CDR3 sequence (DNA): TGTGCCAGCAGGGGGACCACCCTCACTGAAGCTTTCTTT. This encodes CASRGTTLTEAFF.

Only a few counts were recorded for this clonotype. This sequence joins TRBV18 and TRBJ1-2; D is unclear. This CDR3 region has 14 residues. The ends were cut back, 2 bases at V and 5 bases at J, with 12 bases in the middle. Germline V gene lookup returns CDR1 KGHSH and CDR2 LQKENI. The CDR3 loop is CASSPDSSDYGYTF. CDR3 DNA: TGTGCCAGCTCACCAGACTCGTCAGATTATGGCTACACCTTC. The variable domain in full, completed from reference TRBV18 and TRBJ1-2, reads NAGVMQNPRHLVRRRGQEARLRCSPMKGHSHVYWYRQLPEEGLKFMVYLQKENIIDESGMPKERFSAEFPKEGPSILRIQQVVRGDSAAYFCASSPDSSDYGYTFGSGTRLTVV.

This clonotype was found a few times. The chain joins TRBV28 to TRBJ2-7; no clear D. V lost 0 bases, J lost 5 bases, and 20 bases lay in between. The CDR3 has 17 amino acids. The V gene's germline CDR1 is MDHEN and CDR2 SYDVKM. In DNA form, the CDR3 reads TGTGCCAGCAGTTTATGGCGTTTTTGGAGCGTTCGCGACGAGCAGTACTTC. Translating it yields CASSLWRFWSVRDEQYF.

In this sample, this clonotype turned up a few times. The V and J genes are TRBV11-2 and TRBJ1-6; 9 nucleotides agree with TRBD1. Germline loops: CDR1 SGHAT, CDR2 FQNNGV. CDR3 size: 13 residues. V dropped 6 bases and J dropped 10; count of bases not matched to a gene: 4. Written as DNA, the CDR3 is TGTGCCAGCAGGGGGACAGGGCACTCACCCCTCCACTTT. Translating gives CASRGTGHSPLHF.

Many counts were recorded for this clonotype. The chain uses TRBV7-2 and TRBJ1-2, with 8 bases aligning to TRBD1. After removal of 4 bases from V and 4 bases from J, the junction contained 8 bases not matched to a gene. Germline loops: CDR1 SGHTA, CDR2 FQGNSA. The CDR3 runs to 15 residues. The chain's CDR3 is CASSSTTGAGYGYTF. CDR3 DNA: TGTGCCAGCAGCTCCACGACAGGGGCGGGCTATGGCTACACCTTC. The full variable domain, in which reference TRBV7-2 and TRBJ1-2 provide the parts outside the CDR3, is GAGVSQSPSNKVTEKGKDVELRCDPISGHTALYWYRQSLGQGLEFLIYFQGNSAPDKSGLPSDRFSAERTGGSVSTLTIQRTQQEDSAVYLCASSSTTGAGYGYTFGSGTRLTVV.

The chain joins TRBV5-6 to TRBJ1-3; TRBD1 is a possible D gene (6 bases). Deletions cut 4 bases from V and 2 bases from J, with 16 bases between. The CDR3 sequence is 16 residues long. In germline, CDR1 is SGHDT, CDR2 YYEEEE. The CDR3 protein is CASSNTGHSPGNTIYF. CDR3 sequence (DNA): TGTGCCAGCAGCAATACAGGGCATTCCCCTGGAAACACCATATATTTT.

There are a few counts of this clonotype. This chain links TRBV7-8 with TRBJ2-3; TRBD2 matches at 8 bases. Germline CDR1 is SGHVS and CDR2 is FQNEAQ. The V and J ends lost 7 bases and 1 base, in that order; junction bases with no gene match: 10. The CDR3 is 16 amino acids. The CDR3 nucleotides are TGTGCCAGCAACCCCGGAGCGGGAGCTGGCACAGATACGCAGTATTTT. It codes for CASNPGAGAGTDTQYF.

The chain has TRBV27 and TRBJ2-7; TRBD2 aligns across 14 bases. The CDR3 sequence is 20 residues long. Germline assignment: CDR1 MNHEY and CDR2 SMNVEV (reference sequence). The V and J ends lost 8 bases and 3 bases, in that order; junction bases with no gene match: 21. The CDR3 DNA reads as TGTGCCAGCTCGAATTTAGGGACTAGCGGGAGAGGCTATGGTTTCTACGAGCAGTACTTC. Translated: CASSNLGTSGRGYGFYEQYF.